This TCR beta chain was documented in a study of regulatory T cells. A couple of CD3G-deficient patients had more severe autoimmunity; all had some. General observations from the study: Hydrophobic residues at CDR3 positions 6 and 7 were enriched in conventional CD4+ T cells of CD3G-deficient patients. Skewed V and J usage and few unique V-J pairs marked patient repertoires, most in Tregs.

This clone was seen more than once but under ten times. The antigen is undetermined. The PCR used 52 TRBV and 13 TRBJ primers. TCRdb's table, derived via immunoSEQ multiplex PCR, lists solely in-frame clones and lacks some. This table holds roughly 23,000 clones, more than 70% found once. Germline CDR1 reads LNHDA; CDR2 reads SQIVND (reference sequence). Unmatched junction bases numbered 13, after V lost 5 bases and J lost 7 bases. This CDR3 contains 15 residues. This clonotype was obtained from a child aged 5-17 years with CD3G deficiency. Input material: conventional CD4+ T cells sorted from blood. V and J are TRBV19 and TRBJ1-2; 7 bases line up with TRBD1. CDR3 sequence: CASSSRTGWITGYTF. As DNA, the CDR3 is TGTGCCAGTAGTTCCCGGACAGGCTGGATAACTGGCTACACCTTC.